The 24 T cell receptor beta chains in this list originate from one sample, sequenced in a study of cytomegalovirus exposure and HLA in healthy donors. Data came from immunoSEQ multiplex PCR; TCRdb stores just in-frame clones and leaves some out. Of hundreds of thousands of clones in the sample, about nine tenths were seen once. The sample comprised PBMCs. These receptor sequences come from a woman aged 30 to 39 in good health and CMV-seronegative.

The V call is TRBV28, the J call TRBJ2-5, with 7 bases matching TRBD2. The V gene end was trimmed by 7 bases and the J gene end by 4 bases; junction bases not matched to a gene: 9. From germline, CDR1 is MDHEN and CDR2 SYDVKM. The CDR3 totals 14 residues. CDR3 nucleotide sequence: TGTGCCAGCACCGAAGGCGGGAGAGGAGAGACCCAGTACTTC. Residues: CASTEGGRGETQYF.

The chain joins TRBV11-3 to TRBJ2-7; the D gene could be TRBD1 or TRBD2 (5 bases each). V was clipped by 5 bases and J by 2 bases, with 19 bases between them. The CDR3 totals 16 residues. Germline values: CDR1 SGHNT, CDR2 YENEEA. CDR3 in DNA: TGTGCCAGCAGCCACCGGGGACGGGGCCTTACCTACGAGCAGTACTTC. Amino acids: CASSHRGRGLTYEQYF. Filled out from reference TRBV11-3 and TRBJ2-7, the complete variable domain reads EAGVVQSPRYKIIEKKQPVAFWCNPISGHNTLYWYLQNLGQGPELLIRYENEEAVDDSQLPKDRFSAERLKGVDSTLKIQPAELGDSAVYLCASSHRGRGLTYEQYFGPGTRLTVT.

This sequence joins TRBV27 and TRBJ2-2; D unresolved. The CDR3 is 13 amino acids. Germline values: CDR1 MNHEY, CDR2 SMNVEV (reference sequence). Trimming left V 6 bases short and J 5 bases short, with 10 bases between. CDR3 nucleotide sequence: TGTGCCAGCAGGGCCAGCTGGACCGGGGAGCTGTTTTTT. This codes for CASRASWTGELFF.

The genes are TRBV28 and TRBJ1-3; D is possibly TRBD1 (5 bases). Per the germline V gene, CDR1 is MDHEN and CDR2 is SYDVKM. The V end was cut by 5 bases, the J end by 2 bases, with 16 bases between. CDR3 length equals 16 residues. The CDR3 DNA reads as TGTGCCAGCAGTCCCGGTGGGGGGGTCGCTGGAAACACCATATATTTT. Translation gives CASSPGGGVAGNTIYF.

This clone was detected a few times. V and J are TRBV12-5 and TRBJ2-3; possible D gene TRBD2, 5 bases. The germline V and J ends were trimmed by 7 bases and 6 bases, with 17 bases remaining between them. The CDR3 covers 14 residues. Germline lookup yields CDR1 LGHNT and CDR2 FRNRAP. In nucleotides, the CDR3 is TGTGCTAGTGTTTCGAAGGCCCCTAGCGATACGCAGTATTTT. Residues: CASVSKAPSDTQYF.

The DNA of the CDR3 is TGTGCCTGGAGTGTGAGTGGTGAGACCCAGTACTTC. Its protein product is CAWSVSGETQYF. The chain carries TRBV30 and TRBJ2-5; D unresolved. V was clipped by 0 bases and J by 5 bases, with 7 bases between them. This CDR3 contains 12 residues. The germline V gene has CDR1 GTSNPN and CDR2 SVGIG (reference sequence).

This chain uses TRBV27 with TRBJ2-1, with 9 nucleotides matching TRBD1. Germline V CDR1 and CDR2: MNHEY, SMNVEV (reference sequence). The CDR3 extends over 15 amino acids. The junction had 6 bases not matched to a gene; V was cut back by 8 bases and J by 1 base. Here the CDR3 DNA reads TGTGCCAGCCGACAGGGGGTGAGGTCCTACAATGAGCAGTTCTTC. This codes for CASRQGVRSYNEQFF.

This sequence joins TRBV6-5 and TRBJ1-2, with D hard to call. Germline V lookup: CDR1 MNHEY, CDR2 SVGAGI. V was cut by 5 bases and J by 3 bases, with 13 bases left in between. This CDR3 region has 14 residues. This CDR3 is CASSVGTRHYGYTF. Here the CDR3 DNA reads TGTGCCAGCAGTGTGGGAACGCGGCACTATGGCTACACCTTC.

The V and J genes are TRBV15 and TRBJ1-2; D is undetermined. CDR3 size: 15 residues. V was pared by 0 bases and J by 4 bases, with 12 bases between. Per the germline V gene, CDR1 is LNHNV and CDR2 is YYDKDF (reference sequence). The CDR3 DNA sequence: TGTGCCACCAGCAGAGATATACAGCTTCGCTATGGCTACACCTTC. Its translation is CATSRDIQLRYGYTF.

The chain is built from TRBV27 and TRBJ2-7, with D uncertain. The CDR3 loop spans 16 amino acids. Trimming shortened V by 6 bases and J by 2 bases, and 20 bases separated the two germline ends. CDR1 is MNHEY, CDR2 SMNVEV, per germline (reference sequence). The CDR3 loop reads CASRQLGGRSTYEQYF. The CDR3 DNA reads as TGTGCCAGCAGACAACTGGGCGGCCGCTCTACCTACGAGCAGTACTTC.

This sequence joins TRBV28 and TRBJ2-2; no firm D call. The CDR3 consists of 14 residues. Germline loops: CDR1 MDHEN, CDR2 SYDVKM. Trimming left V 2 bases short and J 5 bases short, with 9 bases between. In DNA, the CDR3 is TGTGCCAGCAGTTTAATCTGGGGAACCGGGGAGCTGTTTTTT. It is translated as CASSLIWGTGELFF.

CDR3 nucleotides: TGTGCCAGTACAGGACTCGAAAGCAAAAACATTCAGTACTTC. Amino acids: CASTGLESKNIQYF. The chain couples TRBV2 to TRBJ2-4; TRBD1 or TRBD2 may be the D gene (5 bases each). Germline assignment: CDR1 SNHLY and CDR2 FYNNEI. Trimming removed 9 bases from V and 3 bases from J, with 15 bases in between. The CDR3 spans 14 residues.

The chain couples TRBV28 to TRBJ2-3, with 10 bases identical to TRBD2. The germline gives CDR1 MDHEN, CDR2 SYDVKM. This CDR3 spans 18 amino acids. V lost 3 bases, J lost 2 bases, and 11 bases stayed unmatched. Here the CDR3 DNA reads TGTGCCAGCAGTTTCCCTAGCATCCTAGCGGGGGTCACAGATACGCAGTATTTT. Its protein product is CASSFPSILAGVTDTQYF. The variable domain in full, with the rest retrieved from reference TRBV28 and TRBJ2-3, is DVKVTQSSRYLVKRTGEKVFLECVQDMDHENMFWYRQDPGLGLRLIYFSYDVKMKEKGDIPEGYSVSREKKERFSLILESASTNQTSMYLCASSFPSILAGVTDTQYFGPGTRLTVL.

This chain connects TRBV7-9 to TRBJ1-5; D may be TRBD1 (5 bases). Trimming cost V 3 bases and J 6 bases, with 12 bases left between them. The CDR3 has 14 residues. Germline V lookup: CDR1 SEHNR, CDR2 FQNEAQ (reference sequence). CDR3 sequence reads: CASSLDTLAQPQHF. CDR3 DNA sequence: TGTGCCAGCAGCTTGGACACCCTAGCTCAGCCCCAGCATTTT.

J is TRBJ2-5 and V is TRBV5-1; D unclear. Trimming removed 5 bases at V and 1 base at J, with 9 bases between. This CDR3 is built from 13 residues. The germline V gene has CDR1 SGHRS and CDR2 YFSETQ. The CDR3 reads CASRSPSQETQYF. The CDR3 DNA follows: TGCGCCAGCAGATCCCCCTCCCAAGAGACCCAGTACTTC.

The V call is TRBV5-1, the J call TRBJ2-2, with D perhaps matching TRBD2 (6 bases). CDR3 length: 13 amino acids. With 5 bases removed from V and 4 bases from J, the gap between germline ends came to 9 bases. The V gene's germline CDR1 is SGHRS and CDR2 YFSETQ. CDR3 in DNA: TGCGCCAGCAGGGGGGGAGTCACCGGGGAGCTGTTTTTT. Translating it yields CASRGGVTGELFF.

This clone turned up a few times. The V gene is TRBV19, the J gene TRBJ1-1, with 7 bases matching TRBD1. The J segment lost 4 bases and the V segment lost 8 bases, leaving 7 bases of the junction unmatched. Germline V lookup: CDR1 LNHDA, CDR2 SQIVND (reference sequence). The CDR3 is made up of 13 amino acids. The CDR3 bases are TGTGCCAGTCTATACAGGGGCGGCACTGAAGCTTTCTTT. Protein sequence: CASLYRGGTEAFF.

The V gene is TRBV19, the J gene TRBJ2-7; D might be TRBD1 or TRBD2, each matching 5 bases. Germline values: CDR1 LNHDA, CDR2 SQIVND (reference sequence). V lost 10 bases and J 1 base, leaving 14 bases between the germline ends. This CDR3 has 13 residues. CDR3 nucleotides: TGTGCCACCTCATCGGGACCTTCCTACGAGCAGTACTTC. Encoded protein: CATSSGPSYEQYF.

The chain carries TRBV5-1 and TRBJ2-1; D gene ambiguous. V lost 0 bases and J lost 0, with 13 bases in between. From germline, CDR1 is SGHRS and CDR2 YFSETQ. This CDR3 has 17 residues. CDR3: CASSLGLDLSSYNEQFF. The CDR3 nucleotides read TGCGCCAGCAGCTTGGGGTTAGATTTGAGCTCCTACAATGAGCAGTTCTTC.

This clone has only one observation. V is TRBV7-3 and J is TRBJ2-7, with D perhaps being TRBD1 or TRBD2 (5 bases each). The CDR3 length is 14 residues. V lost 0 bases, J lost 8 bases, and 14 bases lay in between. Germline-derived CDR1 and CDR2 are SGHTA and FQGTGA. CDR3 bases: TGTGCCAGCAGCTTAACTTCCGGGGCCCCAAAGCAGTACTTC. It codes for CASSLTSGAPKQYF.

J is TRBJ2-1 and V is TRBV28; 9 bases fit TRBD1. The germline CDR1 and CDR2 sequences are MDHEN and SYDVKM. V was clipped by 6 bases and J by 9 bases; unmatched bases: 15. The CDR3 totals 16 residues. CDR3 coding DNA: TGTGCCAGCAGCCTGATCACGGGACAGGGATTTGGTGAGCAGTTCTTC. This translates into CASSLITGQGFGEQFF.

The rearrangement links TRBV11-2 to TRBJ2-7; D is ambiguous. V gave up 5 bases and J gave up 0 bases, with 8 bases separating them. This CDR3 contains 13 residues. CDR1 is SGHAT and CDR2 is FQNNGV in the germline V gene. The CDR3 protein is CASSPPSSYEQYF. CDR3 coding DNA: TGTGCCAGCAGCCCTCCAAGCTCCTACGAGCAGTACTTC.

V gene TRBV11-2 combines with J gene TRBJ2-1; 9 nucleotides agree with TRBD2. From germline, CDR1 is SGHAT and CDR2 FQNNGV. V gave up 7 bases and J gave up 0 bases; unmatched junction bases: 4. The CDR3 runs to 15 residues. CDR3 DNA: TGTGCCAGCACCCATAGCGGGAGCTCCTACAATGAGCAGTTCTTC. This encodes CASTHSGSSYNEQFF.

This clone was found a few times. CDR3 loop: CASSFGVTGGNYGYTF. The CDR3 region has the DNA TGTGCCAGCAGTTTCGGTGTGACGGGGGGCAACTATGGCTACACCTTC. The chain combines TRBV27 with TRBJ1-2; TRBD1 is a possible D gene (6 bases). V lost 3 bases to trimming and J lost 2 bases, with 16 bases between them. Per germline, CDR1 MNHEY and CDR2 SMNVEV (reference sequence). This CDR3 comprises 16 residues.